The next 26 T cell receptor beta chains were all read from a single sample in a study of T cells in Graves' hyperthyroidism and ophthalmopathy. Amplified TCR beta CDR3 regions came from RNA transcripts. TCR CDR3 underwent first-round RT-PCR with the HTBI primer set. TCRdb passed the multiplex PCR reads through MiXCR, listing each CDR3 protein once. There are 300,000 to 450,000 distinct CDR3 sequences in the sample; 15% to 19% occur only once, and approximately 30% lies in the top ten. The sequenced sample consisted of blood. These receptors were obtained from a woman aged 18-29 years with Graves' hyperthyroidism that later progressed to Graves' ophthalmopathy.

There are many counts of this clonotype. The chain carries TRBV14 and TRBJ2-3; 14 bases map to TRBD2. Unmatched junction bases numbered 5, after V lost 3 bases and J lost 9 bases. CDR1 SGHDN and CDR2 FVKESK come from the germline V gene. The CDR3 runs to 15 residues. In DNA form, the CDR3 reads TGTGCCAGCAGCCACTCGGGACTAGCGGGAGTAACGCAGTATTTT. This codes for CASSHSGLAGVTQYF.

The chain links TRBV12-3 or TRBV12-4 to TRBJ2-7, with 7 nucleotides matching TRBD1. V shed 3 bases, J shed 10 bases, and the junction held 9 bases outside the gene matches. The CDR3 contains 13 residues. In nucleotides, the CDR3 is TGTGCCAGCAGTTTGGGACAGACCTACGGCCAGTACTTC. Amino acids: CASSLGQTYGQYF.

This clonotype was picked up many times. This sequence joins TRBV10-3 and TRBJ1-5; D is possibly TRBD1 (6 bases). Trimming removed 6 bases at V and 3 bases at J, with 9 bases between. CDR3 length equals 13 residues. Germline V gene sequence: CDR1 ENHRY, CDR2 SYGVKD. The CDR3 loop reads CAIRQGSNQPQHF. In DNA, the CDR3 is TGTGCCATCAGACAGGGCTCCAATCAGCCCCAGCATTTT.

This clonotype has ten or more counts. The chain has TRBV2 and TRBJ1-5; no definite D call. This CDR3 is built from 14 residues. V shed 3 bases and J shed 0 bases, with 6 bases lying between them. Per germline, CDR1 SNHLY and CDR2 FYNNEI. CDR3 nucleotides: TGTGCCAGCAGTGAGGCAAATAGCAATCAGCCCCAGCATTTT. Amino acids: CASSEANSNQPQHF.

At least ten counts were recorded for this clonotype. The rearrangement links TRBV7-9 to TRBJ2-2, with a possible D match to TRBD1 (5 bases). Trimming pared 3 bases from V and 1 base from J, leaving 9 bases between. Germline V gene lookup returns CDR1 SEHNR and CDR2 FQNEAQ (reference sequence). The CDR3 runs to 15 residues. This chain's CDR3 is CASSFAQGNTGELFF. The CDR3, as DNA: TGTGCCAGCAGCTTCGCGCAGGGGAACACCGGGGAGCTGTTTTTT.

Many counts were recorded for this clonotype. This rearrangement joins TRBV2 to TRBJ2-1, with TRBD2 identical over 13 bases. Germline V gene data show CDR1 as SNHLY and CDR2 as FYNNEI. V lost 2 bases, J lost 9 bases, and 7 bases stayed unmatched. The length of the CDR3 is 16 residues. CDR3 nucleotide sequence: TGTGCCAGCAGTGAACGGACTAGCGGGAGATACGGTGAGCAGTTCTTC. It translates to CASSERTSGRYGEQFF.

This clonotype was seen only a few times. CDR3: CSAGVRETQYF. The CDR3 DNA sequence: TGCAGTGCGGGGGTCCGGGAGACCCAGTACTTC. This chain connects TRBV20-1 to TRBJ2-5; possibly TRBD1 or TRBD2 for D (5 bases each). Trimming shortened V by 6 bases and J by 5 bases, and 10 bases separated the two germline ends. Germline V gene lookup returns CDR1 DFQATT and CDR2 SNEGSKA (reference sequence). The CDR3 has 11 amino acids.

In this sample, this clonotype turned up many times. The gene calls are TRBV7-8 and TRBJ2-3; 7 bases align to TRBD2. The CDR3 sequence is 19 residues long. Trimming cost V 1 base and J 2 bases; bases outside gene matches: 15. Germline CDR1 SGHVS, CDR2 FQNEAQ. CDR3 in amino acids: CASSLGASGPTIPTDTQYF. The CDR3 DNA reads TGTGCCAGCAGCTTAGGGGCTAGCGGACCTACTATTCCCACAGATACGCAGTATTTT.

This clonotype has just a few counts. The germline gene is not matched at one end of the junction; a read error may be the cause. V gene TRBV5-4 combines with J gene TRBJ2-2; maybe TRBD1 (6 bases). This CDR3 comprises 15 residues. CDR1 SGHNT and CDR2 YYREEE come from the germline V gene (reference sequence). CDR3 loop: CAGSLGTSNTGELFF. The CDR3 DNA is TGTGCCGGCAGCTTAGGGACATCGAACACCGGGGAGCTGTTTTTT.

In its sample, this clonotype was seen a few times. This chain joins TRBV6-1 and TRBJ1-1; 8 nucleotides line up with TRBD1. CDR1 is MNHNS, CDR2 SASEGT, per germline. Losses at the gene ends were 6 bases for V and 6 bases for J; bases not matched to a gene: 9. The CDR3 covers 14 residues. As DNA, the CDR3 is TGTGCCAGCAGGCGGACAGGGTCCCCCGCTGAAGCTTTCTTT. Its protein product is CASRRTGSPAEAFF.

In its sample, this clonotype was seen a few times. V and J are TRBV2 and TRBJ2-3, with 9 bases aligning to TRBD2. This CDR3 region has 16 residues. Losses at the gene ends were 2 bases for V and 4 bases for J; bases not matched to a gene: 7. Germline V gene data show CDR1 as SNHLY and CDR2 as FYNNEI. CDR3 sequence: CASSEIAGEKADTQYF. The CDR3 region has the DNA TGTGCCAGCAGTGAAATAGCGGGAGAGAAGGCAGATACGCAGTATTTT. Variable domain in full (rest from reference TRBV2 and TRBJ2-3): EPEVTQTPSHQVTQMGQEVILRCVPISNHLYFYWYRQILGQKVEFLVSFYNNEISEKSEIFDDQFSVERPDGSNFTLKIRSTKLEDSAMYFCASSEIAGEKADTQYFGPGTRLTVL.

This clonotype was detected many times. The chain has TRBV6-1 and TRBJ2-7; TRBD2 aligns across 12 bases. Germline lookup yields CDR1 MNHNS and CDR2 SASEGT. The junction had 5 bases not matched to a gene; V was cut back by 8 bases and J by 0 bases. The CDR3 length is 15 residues. CDR3 DNA: TGTGCCAGCTCTACTAGCGGGGGGAGCTCCTACGAGCAGTACTTC. It translates to CASSTSGGSSYEQYF.

Only a few counts were recorded for this clonotype. The chain carries TRBV29-1 and TRBJ2-3, with TRBD2 identical over 8 bases. The CDR3 covers 14 residues. After removal of 3 bases from V and 4 bases from J, the junction contained 6 bases not matched to a gene. The germline V gene has CDR1 SQVTM and CDR2 ANQGSEA. CDR3: CSVEGLGTADTQYF. The CDR3 DNA is TGCAGCGTTGAGGGACTAGGAACGGCAGATACGCAGTATTTT.

This clonotype was seen only once. A much larger clone differs by one base, so this may be a read error. The rearrangement links TRBV7-2 to TRBJ1-1, with a tentative D call TRBD1 (5 bases). Germline CDR1 is SGHTA and CDR2 is FQGNSA. V gave up 5 bases and J gave up 6 bases, with 13 bases separating them. The CDR3 totals 13 residues. This CDR3 is CASSRGLQAEAFF. The CDR3 nucleotides read TGTGCCAGCAGCCGGGGACTGCAAGCTGAAGCTTTCTTT.

Many counts were recorded for this clonotype. V is TRBV27 and J is TRBJ2-3, with D perhaps matching TRBD2 (7 bases). With 2 bases removed from V and 3 bases from J, the gap between germline ends came to 9 bases. CDR3 length: 14 amino acids. CDR1 is MNHEY and CDR2 is SMNVEV in the germline V gene (reference sequence). CDR3 DNA sequence: TGTGCCAGCAGTTTAGGGGGGGCAACAGATACGCAGTATTTT. Amino acids: CASSLGGATDTQYF.

V gene TRBV6-2 or TRBV6-3 combines with J gene TRBJ2-7; D unclear. The CDR3 totals 14 residues. Looked up from germline, CDR1 is MNHEY and CDR2 is SVGEGT. Trimming took 4 bases from V and 3 from J, leaving 13 bases between them. CDR3 bases: TGTGCCAGCAGTTCCCCCATAGCAGTCTACGAGCAGTACTTC. Translated, it gives CASSSPIAVYEQYF.

This clonotype was counted ten times or more. The V gene is TRBV4-1, the J gene TRBJ2-3; 8 bases are a match to TRBD2. CDR1 and CDR2 (germline): MGHRA, YSYEKL. With V trimmed by 1 base and J by 2 bases, 5 bases remained unmatched. The CDR3 runs 16 residues. As DNA, the CDR3 is TGCGCCAGCAGCCAAGGTTTAGCGGGACTCACAGATACGCAGTATTTT. Amino acids: CASSQGLAGLTDTQYF.

Ten or more counts support this clonotype. The chain links TRBV19 to TRBJ1-1; possible D gene TRBD1, 6 bases. Deletions cut 4 bases from V and 4 bases from J, with 10 bases between. Looked up from germline, CDR1 is LNHDA and CDR2 is SQIVND (reference sequence). The CDR3 is 13 residues long. The CDR3, as DNA: TGTGCCAGTAGTAGAGAAGGGGGCACTGAAGCTTTCTTT. Amino acids: CASSREGGTEAFF.

There are many counts of this clonotype. J is TRBJ2-1 and V is TRBV18; no clear D gene. Germline CDR1 and CDR2: KGHSH and LQKENI. V shed 8 bases and J shed 7 bases, with 12 bases lying between them. The CDR3 is 12 amino acids. CDR3 sequence reads: CASSPDSNEQFF. CDR3 in DNA: TGTGCCAGCAGTCCAGACTCAAATGAGCAGTTCTTC. Together with reference TRBV18 and TRBJ2-1, the CDR3 gives the full variable domain: NAGVMQNPRHLVRRRGQEARLRCSPMKGHSHVYWYRQLPEEGLKFMVYLQKENIIDESGMPKERFSAEFPKEGPSILRIQQVVRGDSAAYFCASSPDSNEQFFGPGTRLTVL.

The table lists this clonotype with many counts. The chain joins TRBV11-2 to TRBJ2-1; TRBD2 might be the D (6 bases). CDR1 and CDR2 from the germline V gene are SGHAT and FQNNGV. There are 15 residues in the CDR3. The germline V and J ends were trimmed by 1 base and 5 bases, with 12 bases remaining between them. The CDR3 region is CASSLAGRGHNEQFF. In nucleotides, the CDR3 is TGTGCCAGCAGCTTAGCCGGGAGAGGCCACAATGAGCAGTTCTTC.

This clonotype showed up many times. CDR3: CASSQANSVVWASQTATNEKLFF. The CDR3 nucleotides read TGTGCCAGCAGCCAAGCTAATTCAGTAGTATGGGCGAGCCAAACTGCAACTAATGAAAAACTGTTTTTT. This chain uses TRBV3-1 with TRBJ1-4; D is undetermined. CDR1 is LGHDT, CDR2 YNNKEL, per germline (reference sequence). Trimming shortened V by 1 base and J by 0 bases, and 30 bases separated the two germline ends. The CDR3 is 23 residues long. Together with reference TRBV3-1 and TRBJ1-4, the CDR3 gives the full variable domain: DTAVSQTPKYLVTQMGNDKSIKCEQNLGHDTMYWYKQDSKKFLKIMFSYNNKELIINETVPNRFSPKSPDKAHLNLHINSLELGDSAVYFCASSQANSVVWASQTATNEKLFFGSGTQLSVL.

This clonotype was seen more than once but under ten times. This chain joins TRBV14 and TRBJ2-1; 9 bases align to TRBD1. V trimming: 4 bases; J trimming: 7 bases; junction bases outside the gene matches: 5. The CDR3 is 14 amino acids. Germline V gene data show CDR1 as SGHDN and CDR2 as FVKESK. Here the CDR3 reads CASSLRDRVNEQFF. CDR3 nucleotides: TGTGCCAGCAGCCTCCGGGACAGGGTGAATGAGCAGTTCTTC.

Turning to this clonotype: A much larger clone sits a single nucleotide away, making a read error possible. The CDR3 here is CASSDRLAGRQETQYF. The CDR3 nucleotides are TGTGCCAGCAGCGACAGACTAGCGGGGAGGCAAGAGACCCAGTACTTC. The chain combines TRBV11-3 with TRBJ2-5, with 11 positions matching TRBD2. The V gene's germline CDR1 is SGHNT and CDR2 YENEEA. This CDR3 has 16 residues. With 5 bases clipped from V and 2 bases from J, the junction kept 7 bases outside the gene matches.

The chain uses TRBV20-1 and TRBJ1-5, with D possibly being TRBD1 (6 bases). Germline lookup yields CDR1 DFQATT and CDR2 SNEGSKA (reference sequence). Trimming removed 5 bases at V and 0 bases at J, with 11 bases between. CDR3 length: 14 amino acids. CDR3 protein: CSAWDTSSNQPQHF. The CDR3 coding sequence is TGCAGTGCTTGGGACACCTCTAGCAATCAGCCCCAGCATTTT.

This clonotype came up many times. The chain uses TRBV18 and TRBJ2-3; 7 bases map to TRBD2. This CDR3 comprises 13 residues. In germline, CDR1 is KGHSH, CDR2 LQKENI. Losses at the gene ends were 3 bases for V and 5 bases for J; bases not matched to a gene: 2. The CDR3 loop is CASSPGGEDTQYF. In DNA form, the CDR3 reads TGTGCCAGCTCACCTGGGGGGGAAGATACGCAGTATTTT.

This chain uses TRBV28 with TRBJ2-2; D possibly matches TRBD1 or TRBD2 (5 bases each). V was pared by 4 bases and J by 0 bases, with 15 bases between. This CDR3 spans 17 amino acids. From germline, CDR1 is MDHEN and CDR2 SYDVKM. CDR3 residues: CASSSDSGTTNTGELFF. The CDR3 DNA reads as TGTGCCAGCAGTTCCGACTCCGGGACCACGAACACCGGGGAGCTGTTTTTT.